This T cell receptor beta chain was sequenced in a study of cytomegalovirus exposure and HLA in healthy donors. Study summary: The roughly 120 million unique TCR beta sequences, from roughly 170 million T cells, were found by an earlier analysis.

The CDR3 is 14 residues long. With 4 bases removed from V and 1 base from J, the gap between germline ends came to 9 bases. Germline-derived CDR1 and CDR2 are SEHNR and FQNEAQ (reference sequence). As for this clone: Its antigen is currently unknown.

Findings and caveats of the study: When a later analysis was performed, an Asian-associated ancestry cluster reportedly had fewer N-insertions than the approximately 680-donor mean. With later analysis, a missense DCLRE1C variant became linked to TCR beta V- and J-gene trimming. It was confirmed in vitro that a few of the CMV-associated chains were specific for CMV antigens.

PCR amplification relied on 60 Vbeta primers (plus 13 Jbeta primers). The protocol was immunoSEQ multiplex PCR, while the TCRdb copy is restricted to in-frame clones and leaves out a portion. The data show 150,000 to 200,000 clones, just under 80% seen once. Sequenced input: PBMCs. The chain carries TRBV7-9 and TRBJ2-3; a possible D gene is TRBD2 (5 bases). This receptor was taken from a man in his late teens or twenties in good health and CMV-seropositive. In DNA form, the CDR3 reads TGTGCCAGCAGCTCACTAGAGGGCACAGATACGCAGTATTTT. It is translated as CASSSLEGTDTQYF. The full variable domain, completed using reference TRBV7-9 and TRBJ2-3, is DTGVSQNPRHKITKRGQNVTFRCDPISEHNRLYWYRQTLGQGPEFLTYFQNEAQLEKSRLLSDRFSAERPKGSFSTLEIQRTEQGDSAMYLCASSSLEGTDTQYFGPGTRLTVL.